Listed below are T cell receptor beta chains from one sample, sequenced in a study of glioma-infiltrating T cells after dendritic cell vaccination. This table comes from immunoSEQ multiplex PCR, and its TCRdb copy is limited to in-frame clones, with some not included. The sample records fewer than 85,000 clones, over 70% being singletons. Sequencing was performed on blood, taken before dendritic cell vaccination. Receptor source: a human donor with glioblastoma. Each CDR3 is given with its conserved first and last residue. The D gene is left open where the match is weak. Only part of the rows carry a size: once, few, many, or a class if the clone is expanded.

j_call clone_size v_call d_call cdr3_nt cdr3_aa
TRBJ2-1 few TRBV19 TRBD2 TGTGCCACCGAAGTAGCGGGTCACAATGAGCAGTTCTTC CATEVAGHNEQFF
TRBJ1-2 once TRBV7-2 TRBD1 TGTGCCAGCAGCCGAGCACAGGGGAGCTATGGCTACACCTTC CASSRAQGSYGYTF
TRBJ1-2 . TRBV6-1 TRBD1 TGTGCCAGCAGTGAATGGCAGGGGGCGACTGGCTACACCTTC CASSEWQGATGYTF
TRBJ2-7 . TRBV27 . TGTGCCAGCAGTTCCACCGGGGGAAGCTACGAGCAGTACTTC CASSSTGGSYEQYF
TRBJ1-5 . TRBV7-2 . TGTGCCAGCAGCTTAGAGGCGGCCAGAGGCAATCAGCCCCAGCATTTT CASSLEAARGNQPQHF
TRBJ2-1 . TRBV5-4 TRBD2 TGTGCCAGCAGCTTGGGACTAGCGAGGTACAATGAGCAGTTCTTC CASSLGLARYNEQFF
TRBJ2-1 . TRBV28 TRBD2 TGTGCCAGCAGTTTGAAGGGACTAGGGAGCTCCTACAATGAGCAGTTCTTC CASSLKGLGSSYNEQFF
TRBJ2-2 few TRBV10-2 . TGCGCCAGCACCAGAGGGGGGGTGAACACCGGGGAGCTGTTTTTT CASTRGGVNTGELFF
TRBJ1-4 . TRBV18 . TGTGCCAGCTCCCAATATTTAGAGGAAAAACTGTTTTTT CASSQYLEEKLFF
TRBJ2-4 . TRBV9 . TGTGCCAGCAGCGCCACCTCCGGGGCCCTGGGGGGAAACATTCAGTACTTC CASSATSGALGGNIQYF
TRBJ1-2 . TRBV5-1 TRBD1 TGCGCCAGCTCCCGGGACAGGGGTGATGGCTACACCTTC CASSRDRGDGYTF
TRBJ1-1 . TRBV7-2 . TGTGCCAGCAGCCCAACTAGGGACTCATCCCCCGGGAACACTGAAGCTTTCTTT CASSPTRDSSPGNTEAFF
TRBJ2-3 . TRBV5-1 TRBD2 TGCGCCAGCAGCCCAGGTAGTAGCGGGCACACAGATACGCAGTATTTT CASSPGSSGHTDTQYF
TRBJ2-3 . TRBV12-5 TRBD2 TGTGCTAGTGGTGCGCGGGGGGGCGGGACAGATACGCAGTATTTT CASGARGGGTDTQYF
TRBJ2-1 few TRBV28 . TGTGCCAGCAGGGGGAGGGGGAACTACAATGAGCAGTTCTTC CASRGRGNYNEQFF
TRBJ2-5 once TRBV20-1 . TGCAGTGCTAGCCGGTCCGAGACCCAGTACTTC CSASRSETQYF
TRBJ2-1 . TRBV4-2 TRBD1 TGTGCCAGCAGACAAACAGGGGATTTGGCTAGACCCTACAATGAGCAGTTCTTC CASRQTGDLARPYNEQFF
TRBJ2-1 . TRBV5-4 TRBD2 TGTGCCAGCAGCGCAGCGGGGACCTCCTACAATGAGCAGTTCTTC CASSAAGTSYNEQFF
TRBJ2-2 . TRBV4-1 . TGCGCCAGCAGCCAAGTATCCTCGAACACCGGGGAGCTGTTTTTT CASSQVSSNTGELFF
TRBJ1-2 . TRBV6-4 TRBD1 TGTGCCAGCAGTGACTGGACAGGGGTAATCTATGGCTACACCTTC CASSDWTGVIYGYTF
TRBJ2-5 . TRBV9 . TGTGCCAGCAGCCCATCCCGGGGGGAGACCCAGTACTTC CASSPSRGETQYF
TRBJ2-3 . TRBV4-2 TRBD2 TGTGCCAGCAGCCAAGATGACGGGAGGGCCTTAGATACGCAGTATTTT CASSQDDGRALDTQYF
TRBJ1-4 . TRBV7-2 TRBD1 TGTGCCAGCAGCTTAGTAACAGGGGATCGTGAAAAACTGTTTTTT CASSLVTGDREKLFF
TRBJ1-1 . TRBV20-1 . TGCAGTGCTCCGAGAGACAGAGAAGCTTTCTTT CSAPRDREAFF
TRBJ2-1 . TRBV7-8 . TGTGCCAGCACCCACTTCTCCGGGATCTCCTACAATGAGCAGTTCTTC CASTHFSGISYNEQFF
TRBJ2-7 . TRBV19 . TGTGCCACCGCCCAGGGGGGATCCTACGAGCAGTACTTC CATAQGGSYEQYF
TRBJ1-1 . TRBV11-2 . TGTGCCAGTATGGGGAGGAGGAACACTGAAGCTTTCTTT CASMGRRNTEAFF
TRBJ2-3 once TRBV29-1 . TGCAGCGTAGGGGTCACAGATACGCAGTATTTT CSVGVTDTQYF
TRBJ2-1 . TRBV4-1 TRBD2 TGCGCCAGCAGCCTATCCAGAGCGGGGGCGCCTGAGCAGTTCTTC CASSLSRAGAPEQFF
TRBJ2-3 . TRBV5-1 . TGCGCCAGCAGCTTGTTTGAGGGTTTGGGAGATACGCAGTATTTT CASSLFEGLGDTQYF
TRBJ1-3 . TRBV5-6 . TGTGCCAGCAGCTACACAGGGTCTGGAAACACCATATATTTT CASSYTGSGNTIYF
TRBJ2-5 . TRBV5-4 . TGTGCCAGCAGCTTGGCCATGGAGGGGCAAGAGACCCAGTACTTC CASSLAMEGQETQYF
TRBJ2-1 . TRBV25-1 TRBD2 TGTGCCAGCACTCCGGGGGGGTCCTACAATGAGCAGTTCTTC CASTPGGSYNEQFF
TRBJ2-2 . TRBV2 TRBD2 TGTGCCGGAGTGACTAGCGGGAAGGGCACCGGGGAGCTGTTTTTT CAGVTSGKGTGELFF
TRBJ2-7 . TRBV5-6 . TGTGCCAGCAGCTTGTTTTCAACAGGGTCTCTTACCTACGAGCAGTACTTC CASSLFSTGSLTYEQYF
TRBJ1-2 . TRBV6-5 . TGTGCCAGCAGTTACTTAGGAGGACTTGAATACTATGGCTACACCTTC CASSYLGGLEYYGYTF
TRBJ1-3 . TRBV7-3 . TGTGCCAGCAGCAGGGAGGGGGGCTCTGGAAACACCATATATTTT CASSREGGSGNTIYF
TRBJ1-2 . TRBV11-3 . TGTGCCAGCAGCCGTACAGGGAGCTATGGCTACACCTTC CASSRTGSYGYTF
TRBJ2-1 . TRBV4-1 TRBD2 TGCGCCAGCAGCCAAGAGAGGGCTAGCGGGGATCGATGGAATGAGCAGTTCTTC CASSQERASGDRWNEQFF
TRBJ1-4 few TRBV6-1 . TGTGCCAGCAGTCCCTCTAAAAGTAATGAAAAACTGTTTTTT CASSPSKSNEKLFF
TRBJ2-1 . TRBV5-6 . TGTGCCAGCAGCTTCGACAGCCACAATGAGCAGTTCTTC CASSFDSHNEQFF
TRBJ2-2 . TRBV2 . TGTGCCAGCAGTGCCCAGGGGAACACCGGGGAGCTGTTTTTT CASSAQGNTGELFF
TRBJ1-5 . TRBV2 TRBD1 TGTGCCAGCACTGGACAGGGAAATCAGCCCCAGCATTTT CASTGQGNQPQHF